One TCR beta chain is described in this entry. These data originate in a study of control samples from healthy donors and cancer patients. The V gene end was trimmed by 6 bases and the J gene end by 6 bases; junction bases not matched to a gene: 7. Per the germline V gene, CDR1 is SGHTA and CDR2 is FQGNSA. The CDR3 spans 14 residues. The protocol was immunoSEQ multiplex PCR, while the TCRdb copy is restricted to in-frame clones and leaves out a portion. The repertoire has approximately 94,000 clones, over 75% of them found once; the top ten carry approximately 20%. Sequencing used blood. This clonotype originated in a woman aged 45-65 years in good health. This chain links TRBV7-2 with TRBJ1-5, with 8 positions matching TRBD1. The CDR3 sequence: CASRPTGDGQPQHF. DNA of the CDR3: TGTGCCAGCAGGCCGACAGGGGATGGTCAGCCCCAGCATTTT.